What follows describes a single T cell receptor beta chain. What it recognizes is unknown. Trimming took 3 bases from V and 6 from J, leaving 12 bases between them. Germline-derived CDR1 and CDR2 are MNHEY and SMNVEV (reference sequence). This CDR3 region has 13 residues. Only in-frame clones appear in the TCRdb table, and some are missing; sequencing was by immunoSEQ multiplex PCR. The data contain about 19,000 clones, 95% to 98% of them singletons. The data originate from a study of monozygotic twins with cystic fibrosis. Overall study results and limits: No link emerged between shared CDR3 counts and age, concordance or severity. The repertoire was suggested to be naive-dominated, clonality median around 0.01. Nucleotide-identical clonotype sharing was significantly higher within monozygotic CF twin pairs than between unrelated CF individuals. J usage was most co-twin-similar in 8 of 16 pairs, V in 13.

This receptor was identified in a woman aged 25 to 39 with cystic fibrosis. The sample comprised blood. The chain employs TRBV27 and TRBJ2-7; D gene uncertain. The CDR3 sequence is CASSFRPLREQYF. Written as DNA, the CDR3 is TGTGCCAGCAGTTTTAGGCCGCTCCGCGAGCAGTACTTC.